This T cell receptor beta chain was retrieved from a study of CD8+CD57+ T cells in acquired aplastic anemia. In the study overall: DNA from sorted CD4+ and CD8+ cells averaged roughly 3.4 ug.

Genomic DNA, the template, was used for profiling of the TCR beta VDJ and CDR3. From the reads, TCRdb called clonotypes with MiXCR, one entry per CDR3 protein. The sample contains some 200,000 distinct CDR3 sequences, more than 45% of which appear only once. Concerning this clonotype: Its antigen is unidentified.

Patients sequenced had flow cytometry evidence of CD8+CD57+ cell expansion. Every one of the patients had aplastic anemia (severe, acquired). The ends lost 3 bases at V and 1 base at J; junction bases unmatched: 5. This CDR3 spans 14 amino acids. Germline CDR1 and CDR2: DFQATT and SNEGSKA (reference sequence). Findings of the study overall: Controls and patients did not differ significantly in CD8+ Simpson's diversity. Patients had fewer than 35 CD8+ CDR3 sequences in common with controls (the shared set).

This TCR was recovered from a human donor with aplastic anemia. The rearrangement uses TRBV20-1 and TRBJ1-1, with 7 bases identical to TRBD1. Sequenced material: sorted CD4+, CD8+, or CD8+CD57+ T cells (not recorded which) from PBMCs. The DNA for the CDR3 is TGCAGTGCTAGCAAGACAGGGCCGAACACTGAAGCTTTCTTT. Its protein is CSASKTGPNTEAFF.